The 14 T cell receptor beta chains in this list originate from one sample, sequenced in a study of blood T cell repertoires in COVID-19. Profiling relied on immunoSEQ multiplex PCR, and the TCRdb table lists in-frame clones only, not all of them. The data show some 430,000 clones, about 90% seen once. Sequencing was performed on PBMCs or T cells enriched from blood (not recorded which). These receptors came from a man aged 18 to 35 who had recovered from COVID-19.

V and J are TRBV6-4 and TRBJ1-2; D is perhaps TRBD1 (5 bases). This CDR3 has 15 amino acids. Germline-derived CDR1 and CDR2 are MRHNA and SNTAGT. V was shortened by 6 bases and J by 8 bases, with 22 bases between the two germline ends. This CDR3 is CASRDLPGPFEGYTF. Here the CDR3 DNA reads TGTGCCAGCAGGGATTTACCAGGGCCCTTTGAAGGCTACACCTTC.

V is TRBV20-1 and J is TRBJ1-3; TRBD1 matches at 8 bases. Trimming cost V 3 bases and J 2 bases; bases outside gene matches: 12. Germline CDR1 reads DFQATT; CDR2 reads SNEGSKA (reference sequence). The CDR3 runs 17 residues. In DNA, the CDR3 is TGCAGTGCTAGTGGCGGGTTACAGGACAGGGCTGGAAACACCATATATTTT. Its protein is CSASGGLQDRAGNTIYF.

The V and J genes are TRBV29-1 and TRBJ2-1, with D perhaps TRBD1 (5 bases). V dropped 1 base and J dropped 6 bases, with 10 bases sitting between them. The CDR3 is 13 residues long. CDR1 and CDR2 from the germline V gene are SQVTM and ANQGSEA. The CDR3 here is CSVEVSQGNEQFF. In DNA form, the CDR3 reads TGCAGCGTTGAAGTCTCCCAGGGCAATGAGCAGTTCTTC.

This CDR3 reads CAWSDERYTEAFF. Here the CDR3 DNA reads TGTGCCTGGAGTGACGAGCGCTACACTGAAGCTTTCTTT. The rearrangement joins TRBV30 to TRBJ1-1; D is undetermined. This CDR3 comprises 13 residues. CDR1 GTSNPN and CDR2 SVGIG come from the germline V gene (reference sequence). V dropped 1 base and J dropped 3 bases, with 9 bases sitting between them. The variable domain in full, with the rest retrieved from reference TRBV30 and TRBJ1-1, is SQTIHQWPATLVQPVGSPLSLECTVEGTSNPNLYWYRQAAGRGLQLLFYSVGIGQISSEVPQNLSASRPQDRQFILSSKKLLLSDSGFYLCAWSDERYTEAFFGQGTRLTVV.

The chain links TRBV5-6 to TRBJ2-7; TRBD2 agrees at 8 bases. The CDR3 contains 14 residues. The germline V gene has CDR1 SGHDT and CDR2 YYEEEE. V gave up 0 bases and J gave up 2 bases; unmatched junction bases: 1. DNA for the CDR3: TGTGCCAGCAGCTTGGAGACTAGCGCCTACGAGCAGTACTTC. Protein sequence: CASSLETSAYEQYF.

The genes are TRBV21-1 and TRBJ1-5; TRBD1 reflects the table's D call only, with no check against the DNA. TRBV21-1 is annotated as a pseudogene. The CDR3 length is 16 residues. The DNA of the CDR3 is TGTGCCAGCAGCAAAAAAAATGGGGCTAGCAATCAGCCCCAGCATTTT. It yields the protein CASSKKNGASNQPQHF.

This clone was seen a few times. V and J are TRBV5-6 and TRBJ1-2; 10 bases align to TRBD1. Unmatched junction bases numbered 9, after V lost 6 bases and J lost 7 bases. Germline V lookup: CDR1 SGHDT, CDR2 YYEEEE. This CDR3 is built from 14 residues. Here the CDR3 reads CASNKRGTGVGYTF. DNA of the CDR3: TGTGCCAGCAACAAACGCGGGACAGGGGTTGGCTACACCTTC.

The V gene is TRBV7-8, the J gene TRBJ2-1, with 7 bases fitting TRBD2. The J segment lost 4 bases and the V segment lost 5 bases, leaving 11 bases of the junction unmatched. CDR1 SGHVS and CDR2 FQNEAQ come from the germline V gene. This CDR3 spans 16 amino acids. The DNA for the CDR3 is TGTGCCAGCAGCCTCATCAGACTAGCAGGATACAATGAGCAGTTCTTC. Translation: CASSLIRLAGYNEQFF. Drawing the rest from reference TRBV7-8 and TRBJ2-1, the complete variable domain is GAGVSQSPRYKVAKRGQDVALRCDPISGHVSLFWYQQALGQGPEFLTYFQNEAQLDKSGLPSDRFFAERPEGSVSTLKIQRTQQEDSAVYLCASSLIRLAGYNEQFFGPGTRLTVL.

The CDR3 loop is CASSDHRGPGTEAFF. CDR3 nucleotide sequence: TGCGCCAGCAGTGATCACAGGGGGCCGGGCACTGAAGCTTTCTTT. The J gene is TRBJ1-1, the V gene TRBV10-1, with 9 bases identical to TRBD1. CDR3 length: 15 residues. V was pared by 3 bases and J by 4 bases, with 6 bases of the junction left unmatched. Germline V gene sequence: CDR1 WNHNN, CDR2 SYGVQD (reference sequence).

V is TRBV6-5 and J is TRBJ2-1; D call uncertain. Germline V gives CDR1 MNHEY, CDR2 SVGAGI. The CDR3 runs 13 residues. V shed 5 bases and J shed 10 bases, with 15 bases lying between them. The CDR3 DNA follows: TGTGCCAGCAGTCGAACTCATGGTTGGGAGCAGTTCTTC. Its protein product is CASSRTHGWEQFF.

This clone was seen only once. The CDR3 loop is CASSLKGGGDSGNTIYF. CDR3 nucleotide sequence: TGCGCCAGCAGCCTCAAAGGGGGAGGGGACTCTGGAAACACCATATATTTT. The rearrangement uses TRBV4-1 and TRBJ1-3; a weak D match, TRBD1 (6 bases). V was clipped by 4 bases and J by 0 bases, with 16 bases between them. Germline CDR1 MGHRA, CDR2 YSYEKL. This CDR3 contains 17 residues.

The V and J genes are TRBV3-1 (or the pseudogene TRBV3-2) and TRBJ2-1; 13 bases are a match to TRBD2. There are 17 residues in the CDR3. Germline lookup yields CDR1 LGHDT and CDR2 YNNKEL (reference sequence). With V trimmed by 4 bases and J by 8 bases, 11 bases remained unmatched. CDR3 DNA sequence: TGTGCCAGCAGCCCCCATCACGGACTAGCGGGAGAGGATGAGCAGTTCTTC. Protein sequence: CASSPHHGLAGEDEQFF.

The genes are TRBV7-2 and TRBJ1-5; D is possibly TRBD1 (5 bases). Trimming took 3 bases from V and 9 from J, leaving 27 bases between them. There are 18 residues in the CDR3. In germline, CDR1 is SGHTA, CDR2 FQGNSA. In nucleotides, the CDR3 is TGTGCCAGCAGCTTCCCAGTTTGGGGGGTGGATGGGACCGGGCCCCAGCATTTT. Translated: CASSFPVWGVDGTGPQHF. The variable domain in full, completed from reference TRBV7-2 and TRBJ1-5, reads GAGVSQSPSNKVTEKGKDVELRCDPISGHTALYWYRQSLGQGLEFLIYFQGNSAPDKSGLPSDRFSAERTGGSVSTLTIQRTQQEDSAVYLCASSFPVWGVDGTGPQHFGDGTRLSIL.

V usage is TRBV29-1 and J usage is TRBJ1-2; a weak D match, TRBD1 (6 bases). The length of the CDR3 is 15 residues. The germline V gene encodes CDR1 SQVTM and CDR2 ANQGSEA. Trimming cost V 5 bases and J 4 bases, with 20 bases left between them. The CDR3, as DNA: TGCAGCGTTTTGACAGGCCTCAATCCGGTCTATGGCTACACCTTC. This translates into CSVLTGLNPVYGYTF.